This is a list of T cell receptor beta chains from one sample in a study of circulating and synovial CD4+ cells in juvenile arthritis. The assay was immunoSEQ multiplex PCR, and TCRdb's table has in-frame clones only and misses some. The profile shows 25,000 to 35,000 clones, 80% to 95% of them singletons. The sequenced material came from CD4+ T cells from blood. The source of these receptors is a human donor with juvenile idiopathic arthritis. Each CDR3 is given with its conserved first and last residue. The order of the fields is J gene, V gene, clone size, D gene, CDR3 DNA, CDR3 protein. D genes are given only for firm matches. For some rows the clone size is stated as once, few or many, or as a class when expanded; others skip it.

j_gene: TRBJ2-3
v_gene: TRBV28
abundance: NA
d_gene: TRBD2
CDR3nt: TGTGCCAGCAGTTTAGGCGTACTAGCGGCAGATACGCAGTATTTT
CDR3aa: CASSLGVLAADTQYF

j_gene: TRBJ1-2
v_gene: TRBV28
abundance: NA
d_gene: NA
CDR3nt: TGTGCCAGCAGTCCCGATGGCATCTATGGCTACACCTTC
CDR3aa: CASSPDGIYGYTF

j_gene: TRBJ1-2
v_gene: TRBV27
abundance: NA
d_gene: NA
CDR3nt: TGTGCCAGCAGTCGGCGGGGGACCGGGTTCAACAAAGGGGATGGCTACACCTTC
CDR3aa: CASSRRGTGFNKGDGYTF

j_gene: TRBJ2-5
v_gene: TRBV7-6
abundance: NA
d_gene: TRBD1
CDR3nt: TGTGCCAGCAGCCGGGACAGAGAGACCCAGTACTTC
CDR3aa: CASSRDRETQYF

j_gene: TRBJ1-2
v_gene: TRBV19
abundance: NA
d_gene: TRBD1
CDR3nt: TGTGCCAGTAGTGATGGCAGGGGGAGTGGAGGCGGCTACACCTTC
CDR3aa: CASSDGRGSGGGYTF

j_gene: TRBJ1-2
v_gene: TRBV30
abundance: NA
d_gene: TRBD1
CDR3nt: TGTGCCTGGACTAGAGGGGGCAGGGGAAGTGGCTACACCTTC
CDR3aa: CAWTRGGRGSGYTF

j_gene: TRBJ2-3
v_gene: TRBV9
abundance: once
d_gene: NA
CDR3nt: TGTGCCAGCAGCGTCGGACAGAAAAGCACAGATACGCAGTATTTT
CDR3aa: CASSVGQKSTDTQYF

j_gene: TRBJ2-3
v_gene: TRBV11-1
abundance: NA
d_gene: TRBD2
CDR3nt: TGTGCCAGCAGCTTAGAGGTTCTAGCGGGGTCCACAGATACGCAGTATTTT
CDR3aa: CASSLEVLAGSTDTQYF

j_gene: TRBJ1-1
v_gene: TRBV15
abundance: once
d_gene: NA
CDR3nt: TGTGCCACCAGCAGAGGCGTTTATACGGGGGGGATAATGAACACTGAAGCTTTCTTT
CDR3aa: CATSRGVYTGGIMNTEAFF

j_gene: TRBJ2-2
v_gene: TRBV19
abundance: NA
d_gene: NA
CDR3nt: TGTGCCAGTAGTATCGGGAACAGGGTCCCCACCGGGGAGCTGTTTTTT
CDR3aa: CASSIGNRVPTGELFF

j_gene: TRBJ1-1
v_gene: TRBV27
abundance: NA
d_gene: TRBD1
CDR3nt: TGTGCCAGCAGTTTAGGTTGGGACAGGGGAAACACTGAAGCTTTCTTT
CDR3aa: CASSLGWDRGNTEAFF

j_gene: TRBJ1-4
v_gene: TRBV5-5
abundance: NA
d_gene: TRBD1
CDR3nt: TGTGCCAGCAGCTTCTGGGACAGGCCATTCCAAAATGAAAAACTGTTTTTT
CDR3aa: CASSFWDRPFQNEKLFF

j_gene: TRBJ2-5
v_gene: TRBV10-2
abundance: NA
d_gene: TRBD2
CDR3nt: TGCGCCAGCAGTGAGGGGGTTTGGCGGGAGGTGGAGACCCAGTACTTC
CDR3aa: CASSEGVWREVETQYF

j_gene: TRBJ2-3
v_gene: TRBV21-1
abundance: NA
d_gene: NA
CDR3nt: TGTGCCAGCAGCAAACAGGGAGATACGCAGTATTTT
CDR3aa: CASSKQGDTQYF

j_gene: TRBJ1-5
v_gene: TRBV7-2
abundance: NA
d_gene: TRBD1
CDR3nt: TGTGCCAGCAGCCGGGACAGCCCATCGCCCCAGCATTTT
CDR3aa: CASSRDSPSPQHF

j_gene: TRBJ2-3
v_gene: TRBV7-9
abundance: NA
d_gene: NA
CDR3nt: TGTGCCAGCAGCTCTCCTCGACAGGAAGGGGATACGCAGTATTTT
CDR3aa: CASSSPRQEGDTQYF

j_gene: TRBJ2-5
v_gene: TRBV6-1
abundance: NA
d_gene: TRBD1
CDR3nt: TGTGCCACCCGACAGGGTAGGGTGACCCAGTACTTC
CDR3aa: CATRQGRVTQYF

j_gene: TRBJ2-7
v_gene: TRBV5-1
abundance: NA
d_gene: NA
CDR3nt: TGCGCCAGCAGCCTTGGGTCGGCAGGATCCTACGAGCAGTACTTC
CDR3aa: CASSLGSAGSYEQYF

j_gene: TRBJ2-7
v_gene: TRBV28
abundance: NA
d_gene: TRBD1
CDR3nt: TGTGCCAGCAGTCCATATCCCTGGGACAGGGGGAGCCACGAGCAGTACTTC
CDR3aa: CASSPYPWDRGSHEQYF

j_gene: TRBJ2-2
v_gene: TRBV5-1
abundance: NA
d_gene: TRBD2
CDR3nt: TGCGCCAGCAGCTTCGCGGGAGGGATTCGGACCGGGGAGCTGTTTTTT
CDR3aa: CASSFAGGIRTGELFF

j_gene: TRBJ2-5
v_gene: TRBV25-1
abundance: few
d_gene: TRBD1
CDR3nt: TGTGCCAGCAGTGTACAAGCCTCGACAGGGACCGAGACCCAGTACTTC
CDR3aa: CASSVQASTGTETQYF

j_gene: TRBJ2-5
v_gene: TRBV19
abundance: NA
d_gene: NA
CDR3nt: TGTGCCAGTAGTATGGCTGTCCAAGAGACCCAGTACTTC
CDR3aa: CASSMAVQETQYF

j_gene: TRBJ2-2
v_gene: TRBV10-3
abundance: NA
d_gene: NA
CDR3nt: TGTGCCATCAGGGACTCGACCGGGGAGCTGTTTTTT
CDR3aa: CAIRDSTGELFF

j_gene: TRBJ2-5
v_gene: TRBV5-1
abundance: NA
d_gene: TRBD2
CDR3nt: TGCGCCAGCAGCAGGACTAGCAACGCTCCAGAGACCCAGTACTTC
CDR3aa: CASSRTSNAPETQYF

j_gene: TRBJ2-6
v_gene: TRBV19
abundance: NA
d_gene: NA
CDR3nt: TGTGCCAGTAGTATGGAGACTGTAACCAGCTCTGGGGCCAACGTCCTGACTTTC
CDR3aa: CASSMETVTSSGANVLTF

j_gene: TRBJ2-3
v_gene: TRBV4-2
abundance: NA
d_gene: TRBD2
CDR3nt: TGTGCCAGCAGCCAAGACCTAGCGGGGAGGGGCACAGATACGCAGTATTTT
CDR3aa: CASSQDLAGRGTDTQYF

j_gene: TRBJ2-2
v_gene: TRBV11-3
abundance: NA
d_gene: NA
CDR3nt: TGTGCCAGCATCACGGAGGGGGGGCGGGACAGGACCGGGGAGCTGTTTTTT
CDR3aa: CASITEGGRDRTGELFF

j_gene: TRBJ2-1
v_gene: TRBV2
abundance: NA
d_gene: NA
CDR3nt: TGTGCCAGCAGTGAAGCCCCTAGTAAGCCCTACAATGAGCAGTTCTTC
CDR3aa: CASSEAPSKPYNEQFF

j_gene: TRBJ2-2
v_gene: TRBV5-4
abundance: NA
d_gene: TRBD1
CDR3nt: TGTGCCAGCAGCCCGGGACAGGGGAAGATCGCCGGGGAGCTGTTTTTT
CDR3aa: CASSPGQGKIAGELFF

j_gene: TRBJ2-3
v_gene: TRBV5-6
abundance: NA
d_gene: NA
CDR3nt: TGTGCCAGCAGGACCGGACGGGAGTACACAGATACGCAGTATTTT
CDR3aa: CASRTGREYTDTQYF

j_gene: TRBJ2-6
v_gene: TRBV4-1
abundance: NA
d_gene: NA
CDR3nt: TGCGTCAGCAGCCCTTTTAATCCCACTTTCTCCGGGGCCAACGTCCTGACTTTC
CDR3aa: CVSSPFNPTFSGANVLTF

j_gene: TRBJ1-3
v_gene: TRBV18
abundance: NA
d_gene: TRBD1
CDR3nt: TGTGCCAGCTCACGCCAACAGGGGGCTACTGGAAACACCATATATTTT
CDR3aa: CASSRQQGATGNTIYF

j_gene: TRBJ2-7
v_gene: TRBV15
abundance: NA
d_gene: TRBD2
CDR3nt: TGTGCCACCAGCAGAGATGGGGGGGCCTACGAGCAGTACTTC
CDR3aa: CATSRDGGAYEQYF

j_gene: TRBJ2-7
v_gene: TRBV5-1
abundance: NA
d_gene: TRBD2
CDR3nt: TGCGCCAGCAGCTGGACGGGACTAGCCACCTACGAGCAGTACTTC
CDR3aa: CASSWTGLATYEQYF

j_gene: TRBJ2-7
v_gene: TRBV5-4
abundance: NA
d_gene: NA
CDR3nt: TGTGCCAGCAGCCCAAACATCGGGACTGCCTACGAGCAGTACTTC
CDR3aa: CASSPNIGTAYEQYF

j_gene: TRBJ2-1
v_gene: TRBV4-2
abundance: once
d_gene: NA
CDR3nt: TGTGCCAGCAGCCAAGATCTTCTATCGGATGAGCAGTTCTTC
CDR3aa: CASSQDLLSDEQFF

j_gene: TRBJ2-6
v_gene: TRBV7-9
abundance: NA
d_gene: NA
CDR3nt: TGTGCCAGCAGCCCGAGGGTGGACGGGGCCAACGTCCTGACTTTC
CDR3aa: CASSPRVDGANVLTF

j_gene: TRBJ2-1
v_gene: TRBV5-3
abundance: NA
d_gene: TRBD2
CDR3nt: TGTGCCAGAAGCTTGGTTCTAGCGGGGTACAATGAGCAGTTCTTC
CDR3aa: CARSLVLAGYNEQFF